This TCR beta chain was captured in a study of response to subunit inactivated influenza vaccine. Study-wide results and caveats: Researchers suggested that each seasonal influenza vaccination recruits few new T cells.

The CDR3 contains 16 residues. CDR1 is MNHEY, CDR2 SVGEGT, per germline. Unmatched junction bases numbered 10, after V lost 7 bases and J lost 6 bases. Via MiXCR, TCRdb re-called the RT-PCR reads, giving one row per CDR3 protein. The sample lists 150,000 to 200,000 distinct CDR3 sequences; around 9.2% were seen once. On this clonotype itself: What it binds is unknown.

Material: non-naive T cells sorted from PBMCs, obtained on the day of vaccination. The TCR comes from a man in his fifties or sixties who received an inactivated influenza vaccine. The rearrangement joins TRBV6-2 or TRBV6-3 to TRBJ2-2; 11 positions agree with TRBD2. The CDR3 spells CASTNGLAGGAGELFF. CDR3 DNA: TGTGCCAGCACCAACGGACTAGCGGGTGGGGCCGGGGAGCTGTTTTTT.